This T cell receptor beta chain emerged from a study of blood T cell repertoires in COVID-19 (dated by TCRdb to 2018 to 2021). The study in broad terms: The collaborator samples originated in the United States, Italy and Spain and spanned the acute and convalescent phases of COVID-19. The samples were drawn from the first 160 participants of the ongoing ImmuneRACE study and from roughly 1,300 subjects provided by 6 global collaborators. Deeply sampled blood TCRbeta repertoires from subjects exposed to, actively infected with, or recovered from COVID-19 were included in the dataset. A de-identified subject ID, COVID-19 status, age in years and sex were almost always included in the sample metadata. Where available, HLA class I and class II types were obtained from metadata supplied by the sample provider rather than from assay-based typing. The material from the prospective study consisted of cDNA or gDNA derived from T cells, B-cell-depleted T cells, or PBMCs. The repertoires were released in a freely available public database meant as a resource for research on the immune response to SARS-CoV-2. Overall results and qualifications from the work: The quantity of clinical and demographic metadata differed by source and by participant and was supplied without curation.

A few counts support this clone. Its antigen is unknown. It has no much larger one-base neighbor in the sample; base qualities were not kept. The immunoSEQ Assay, a bias-controlled multiplex PCR, was used to amplify TCRbeta CDR3 regions from genomic DNA. In the paper's pipeline: Within the assay, amplification of reference gene primers was used to estimate how many nucleated cells each sample contained. Sequence reads were collapsed and filtered to measure the absolute abundance of every unique TCRbeta CDR3 rearrangement. For each sample, productive Simpson clonality was calculated as the square root of Simpson's diversity index across productive rearrangements. The table comes from immuneACCESS by way of TCRdb, which keeps in-frame sequences with V and J called. Part of the clones is missing from these tables; in studies checked, under half for an unresolved V gene and the rest for unknown reasons. The V and J calls and the clone size are those of that table, but D and trimming were determined from the DNA. This sample lists about 140,000 clones; around nine tenths were detected once. Clones ranked in the top ten supply less than 10% of the sample.

Each collaborating institution followed its own protocols to collect whole blood in K2EDTA tubes. For TCRbeta analysis, collaborators shipped samples as frozen whole blood, isolated PBMCs, or DNA extracted from either of those sample types. Per the germline V gene (reference sequence), LNHDA is the CDR1 and SQIVND is the CDR2. The germline V end is reduced by 9 bases and the J end by 4 bases; junction bases left unmatched: 7. The CDR3 runs 14 amino acids, cysteine and phenylalanine included. Only CDR3 DNA is held: 42 bases, read in frame from base 1. This receptor was identified in a woman aged 45 to 65 with active or convalescent COVID-19. The sample consisted of peripheral blood. The chain couples TRBV19 to TRBJ1-5; TRBD1 lines up with 9 middle nucleotides. The CDR3 is CASSGTGKNQPQHF. The nucleotide sequence reads TGTGCCAGCTCCGGGACAGGGAAGAATCAGCCCCAGCATTTT.